These T cell receptor beta chains were read from a single sample in a study of Ad26.COV2.S vaccination and SARS-CoV-2 variants. Sequencing was performed with immunoSEQ multiplex PCR; in TCRdb, only in-frame clones are kept and a portion is missing. This table holds hundreds of thousands of clones, about nine tenths found once. Sequenced here: peripheral blood, sampled in a trial of Ad26.COV2.S vaccine versus placebo. These receptors were collected from a person between 18 and 59 years old who received the Ad26.COV2.S COVID-19 vaccine or a placebo. Both conserved end residues are trimmed from each CDR3. The listing skips clone size in some rows; elsewhere it reads once, few, many or a size class.

j_gene	v_gene	abundance	CDR3aa
TRBJ2-3	TRBV7-2	.	ASSLQPSEGTDTQY
TRBJ1-5	TRBV3-1/TRBV3-2	.	ASSQDYQPQH
TRBJ2-1	TRBV9	.	ASSVLHARNEQF
TRBJ2-7	TRBV28	.	ASSFDWSQEQY
TRBJ2-3	TRBV5-1	.	ASSGGTAGFSDTQY
TRBJ1-2	TRBV7-3	.	ASSPSPGVGGYT
TRBJ1-1	TRBV3-1/TRBV3-2	.	ASSQQTGETEAF
TRBJ1-6	TRBV12-3/TRBV12-4	.	ASRRLNSPLH
TRBJ2-1	TRBV5-4	.	ASSHGTGNEQF
TRBJ2-1	TRBV3-1/TRBV3-2	.	ASREGLSSSYNEQF
TRBJ1-2	TRBV10-3	.	AISRGEGYT
TRBJ2-7	TRBV6-2/TRBV6-3	few	ASSLEEIYEQY
TRBJ2-1	TRBV6-2/TRBV6-3	.	ASSHQLAGGSPWF
TRBJ1-4	TRBV20-1	.	SAPLREKLF
TRBJ1-4	TRBV30	.	AWGTGVNEKLF
TRBJ1-6	TRBV5-6	.	ASSLVADNSPLH
TRBJ1-1	TRBV6-5	.	ASSYKGRATEAF
TRBJ1-1	TRBV12-3/TRBV12-4	.	ASTPTVNTEAF
TRBJ1-2	TRBV4-3	.	ASSQEYQGSGGYT
TRBJ2-5	TRBV3-1/TRBV3-2	.	ASRLQPAGSETQY
TRBJ2-7	TRBV19	.	ASSPQGGLEQY
TRBJ2-2	TRBV27	.	ASSPTSPGELF
TRBJ1-2	TRBV27	.	ASGRLAAGYT
TRBJ2-1	TRBV3-1/TRBV3-2	once	ASSQARHNEQF
TRBJ2-5	TRBV23-1	.	ASSQSIPRSGY
TRBJ2-2	TRBV30	.	AVNRGLYGELF
TRBJ1-1	TRBV19	.	ASSIGTGVTNTEAF
TRBJ1-1	TRBV28	.	ASGFGGYAF
TRBJ1-6	TRBV5-4	.	ASSLGDRGGIDSPLH
TRBJ1-2	TRBV6-6	.	ASSRPGQINYGYT
TRBJ2-7	TRBV6-1	.	ASSEGEAGPYEQY
TRBJ2-7	TRBV7-8	.	ASSTRDTSYEQY
TRBJ2-2	TRBV7-3	.	ASSSRVTGELF
TRBJ1-1	TRBV7-2	.	ASSFKVGQRQTEAF
TRBJ1-1	TRBV3-1/TRBV3-2	few	ASSQVGGNTEAF
TRBJ2-1	TRBV7-2	.	ASSPVGGARSYEQF
TRBJ2-1	TRBV7-9	once	ASSWTGNGLDEQF
TRBJ1-3	TRBV19	.	ASSSAGNTIY
TRBJ1-2	TRBV5-6	.	ASSTGTAFFYGYT
TRBJ1-1	TRBV6-5	.	ASSYSNWGTEAF
TRBJ1-6	TRBV15	.	ATSGDREYSPLH